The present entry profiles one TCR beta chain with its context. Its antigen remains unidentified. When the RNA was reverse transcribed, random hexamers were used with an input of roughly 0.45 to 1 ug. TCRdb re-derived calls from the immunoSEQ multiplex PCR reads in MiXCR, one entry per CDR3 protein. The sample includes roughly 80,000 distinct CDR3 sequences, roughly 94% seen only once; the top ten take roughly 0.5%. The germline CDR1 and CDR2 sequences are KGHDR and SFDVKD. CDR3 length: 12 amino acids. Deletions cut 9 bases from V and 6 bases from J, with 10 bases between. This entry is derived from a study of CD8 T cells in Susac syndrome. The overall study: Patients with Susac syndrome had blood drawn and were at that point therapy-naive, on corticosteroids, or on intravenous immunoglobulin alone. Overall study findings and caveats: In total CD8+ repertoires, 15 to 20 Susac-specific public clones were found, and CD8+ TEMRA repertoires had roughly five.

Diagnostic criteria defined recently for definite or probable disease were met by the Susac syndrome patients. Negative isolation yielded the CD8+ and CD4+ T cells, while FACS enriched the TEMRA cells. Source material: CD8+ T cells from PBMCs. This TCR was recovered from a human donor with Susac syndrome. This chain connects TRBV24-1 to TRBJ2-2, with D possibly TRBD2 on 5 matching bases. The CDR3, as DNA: TGTGCCACCGGCCGGGGTTCCGGGGAGCTGTTTTTT. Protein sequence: CATGRGSGELFF.